This entry features one T cell receptor beta chain sequence. From germline, CDR1 is MNHEY and CDR2 SMNVEV (reference sequence). The CDR3 covers 15 residues. Germline trimming cut 3 bases from V and 3 bases from J; bases unmatched to any gene: 8. Regarding time point: new active TB diagnosis, blood taken before or within 7 days of starting treatment. This sample was taken from a study of T cells in tuberculosis. As for the study in general: This South African cohort compared adolescents with or without latent tuberculosis against adults with active tuberculosis.

Sequencing was performed with immunoSEQ multiplex PCR; in TCRdb, only in-frame clones are kept and a portion is missing. The table shows 47,000 or so clones, with roughly 96% occurring only once. The specimen comprised PBMCs, sampled at tuberculosis diagnosis. The TCR originated in an adult with tuberculosis. The V gene is TRBV27, the J gene TRBJ2-7; 7 nucleotides match TRBD2. The CDR3 DNA reads TGTGCCAGCAGTTTCCGGGGGGAGATATTCTACGAGCAGTACTTC. It is translated as CASSFRGEIFYEQYF.